This entry lists 8 T cell receptor beta chains sequenced from one sample in a study of blood T cell repertoires in COVID-19. Generated by immunoSEQ multiplex PCR, the TCRdb table keeps only in-frame clones and is missing some. The sample carries 350,000 to 400,000 clones, roughly 90% recorded once. Sequenced material: PBMCs or T cells enriched from blood (not recorded which). Receptors originate from a woman aged 25-40 years with acute COVID-19.

The chain carries TRBV12-5 and TRBJ1-3; the match to TRBD1 covers 9 bases. Trimming cost V 6 bases and J 4 bases; bases outside gene matches: 7. The V gene's germline CDR1 is LGHNT and CDR2 FRNRAP. This CDR3 contains 15 residues. CDR3 bases: TGTGCTAGTGGACCCCACGGGACAGGGGGAAACACCATATATTTT. Translation: CASGPHGTGGNTIYF.

The chain recombines TRBV5-1 with TRBJ2-7; 9 positions agree with TRBD2. The junction had 5 bases not matched to a gene; V was cut back by 2 bases and J by 2 bases. The V gene's germline CDR1 is SGHRS and CDR2 YFSETQ. The CDR3 has 15 amino acids. The CDR3 coding sequence is TGCGCCAGCAGCTTAAGCGGGGGGTCGGCCTACGAGCAGTACTTC. This codes for CASSLSGGSAYEQYF.

This chain links TRBV2 with TRBJ2-1; no firm D call. V lost 4 bases, J lost 3 bases, and 13 bases lay in between. Germline V CDR1 and CDR2: SNHLY, FYNNEI. The CDR3 spans 15 residues. CDR3 residues: CASSGFFRDYNEQFF. The CDR3, as DNA: TGTGCCAGCAGTGGATTTTTTCGAGACTACAATGAGCAGTTCTTC.

This clone was counted once. The chain employs TRBV9 and TRBJ2-3, with 10 bases fitting TRBD2. Germline trimming cut 3 bases from V and 4 bases from J; bases unmatched to any gene: 8. The CDR3 has 16 residues. Germline values: CDR1 SGDLS, CDR2 YYNGEE. The CDR3 region has the DNA TGTGCCAGCAGCGAGCGAGCGGGGGGGCCTTCAGATACGCAGTATTTT. Residues: CASSERAGGPSDTQYF.

The chain carries TRBV5-4 and TRBJ2-7; perhaps TRBD1 as D (5 bases). The germline V gene encodes CDR1 SGHNT and CDR2 YYREEE (reference sequence). Trimming removed 4 bases at V and 3 bases at J, with 17 bases between. The CDR3 sequence is 15 residues long. DNA of the CDR3: TGTGCCAGCAGCACGCGTATAGGGGCCGGCTACGAGCAGTACTTC. Its protein product is CASSTRIGAGYEQYF.

The rearrangement links TRBV5-1 to TRBJ2-5, with a tentative D call TRBD2 (7 bases). Trimming cost V 3 bases and J 4 bases, with 13 bases left between them. Germline lookup yields CDR1 SGHRS and CDR2 YFSETQ. The CDR3 contains 14 residues. The CDR3 is CASSSTGGLETQYF. The CDR3, as DNA: TGCGCCAGCAGCTCAACGGGGGGCCTAGAGACCCAGTACTTC.

This clone was detected a few times. V is TRBV7-2 and J is TRBJ1-1, with D possibly TRBD1 on 6 matching bases. V lost 3 bases and J lost 1, with 12 bases in between. Looked up from germline, CDR1 is SGHTA and CDR2 is FQGNSA. The CDR3 is 15 amino acids. CDR3 in DNA: TGTGCCAGCAGCTTGTTGGGGGCAGAGAACACTGAAGCTTTCTTT. Amino acids: CASSLLGAENTEAFF.

The chain combines TRBV27 with TRBJ1-6; no clear D gene. Germline V gene lookup returns CDR1 MNHEY and CDR2 SMNVEV (reference sequence). The ends were cut back, 0 bases at V and 10 bases at J, with 10 bases in the middle. This CDR3 spans 14 amino acids. As DNA, the CDR3 is TGTGCCAGCAGTTTATCGATCGGGATATCACCCCTCCACTTT. It translates to CASSLSIGISPLHF.